This TCR beta chain was retrieved from a study of T cells in narcolepsy (dated by TCRdb to 2016 to 2019). Regarding the research as a whole: Healthy control donors were enrolled in the study alongside patients who had narcolepsy type 1 or type 2 (NT1, NT2). The study sought autoreactive T cells targeting hypocretin neuron self-antigens (hypocretin, TRIB2) in narcolepsy patients, using TCR Vbeta sequencing to track clonotypes in blood and CSF.

The CDR3 measures 16 amino acids from cysteine to phenylalanine. The entry retains the CDR3 DNA only, 48 bases that are in frame from base 1. The germline V gene provides CDR1 KGHSH and CDR2 LQKENI. V loses 8 bases, J loses 3 bases, and the germline ends lie 20 bases apart. For TCR Vbeta sequencing, memory CD4+ T cells were sorted ex vivo from the peripheral blood of narcolepsy patients and healthy controls. The study at large found these results: Autoreactive clonotypes were reported to be detected serially in the blood of the same patients and of different patients, but not in the blood of healthy controls. Some blood memory CD4+ repertoires from patients and controls contained no sequences matching autoreactive T cell clones. Numbers of sequenced blood memory CD4+ clonotypes were comparable, with averages of about 37,000 in patients and 33,354 in controls. In plots comparing CSF and blood CD4+ T cell clonotypes from the same patient, HCRT-specific and TRIB2-specific autoreactive clonotypes were highlighted.

Regarding this clone: This receptor's antigen is unknown. No much larger clonotype is one base removed from it; base qualities were not supplied.

Library preparation used the immunoSEQ multiplex PCR assay. TCRdb holds this immuneACCESS table with in-frame rearrangements only. Some clones are missing; in checked studies, unresolved V genes explain under half, and the rest has no known cause. This sample gives approximately 40,000 clones in total; about 91% of them show up just once. The top ten hold roughly 1.3% of the sample. The chain links TRBV18 with TRBJ1-3; TRBD1 is possibly the D segment (6 matching bases). Sequenced material: CD45RA- memory CD4+ T cells from PBMCs. The meaning of the sample's cell subset or site label: memory T cells sorted ex vivo from peripheral blood. The TCR originated in a human donor with narcolepsy. The CDR3 protein is CASTRGGGRVGNTIYF. The sequenced DNA: TGTGCCAGCACCCGGGGGGGCGGCAGGGTTGGAAACACCATATATTTT.